The 18 T cell receptor beta chains given below trace back to one sample, sequenced in a study of shared clonotypes between healthy human individuals. The repertoire was sequenced with immunoSEQ multiplex PCR; TCRdb's copy has only in-frame clones and lacks some. The table records millions of clones, 95% of them present only once. Sample: naive CD4+ T cells sorted from blood. Subset denoted: CD45RA+ positively selected. These TCRs come from a man between 18 and 29 years old in good health.

This clone occurred once. The rearrangement links TRBV7-3 to TRBJ2-1, with 8 bases matching TRBD2. The CDR3 length is 16 residues. V dropped 2 bases and J dropped 4; count of bases not matched to a gene: 7. Germline CDR1 is SGHTA and CDR2 is FQGTGA. The CDR3 here is CASSLSGSGVYNEQFF. DNA for the CDR3: TGTGCCAGCAGCTTATCCGGTAGCGGGGTGTACAATGAGCAGTTCTTC.

The CDR3 coding sequence is TGTGCCAGCAGTGACTGGCAGCGGCCCTACGAGCAGTACTTC. As protein: CASSDWQRPYEQYF. The rearrangement links TRBV2 to TRBJ2-7; perhaps TRBD2 as D (5 bases). Germline V gene data show CDR1 as SNHLY and CDR2 as FYNNEI. V dropped 3 bases and J dropped 2 bases, with 11 bases sitting between them. The CDR3 runs 14 residues.

This chain uses TRBV9 with TRBJ2-2; 8 nucleotides align to TRBD1. V shed 0 bases, J shed 3 bases, and the junction held 4 bases outside the gene matches. The CDR3 is 16 amino acids. Germline CDR1 SGDLS, CDR2 YYNGEE. CDR3: CASSVVGTGDTGELFF. The CDR3 bases are TGTGCCAGCAGCGTAGTTGGGACAGGAGACACCGGGGAGCTGTTTTTT. Complete variable domain (other parts from reference TRBV9 and TRBJ2-2): DSGVTQTPKHLITATGQRVTLRCSPRSGDLSVYWYQQSLDQGLQFLIQYYNGEERAKGNILERFSAQQFPDLHSELNLSSLELGDSALYFCASSVVGTGDTGELFFGEGSRLTVL.

The chain links TRBV6-5 to TRBJ1-4; TRBD1 might be the D (6 bases). Germline CDR1 and CDR2: MNHEY and SVGAGI. This CDR3 has 15 residues. With 8 bases removed from V and 3 bases from J, the gap between germline ends came to 16 bases. CDR3: CASRGRGRSNEKLFF. The CDR3 nucleotides read TGTGCCAGCCGGGGTAGGGGGAGGTCTAATGAAAAACTGTTTTTT.

Turning to this clone: This sample includes further DNA sequences coding for the same CDR3. The chain recombines TRBV30 with TRBJ2-2, with unresolved D. The CDR3 is made up of 13 amino acids. With 0 bases removed from V and 5 bases from J, the gap between germline ends came to 7 bases. Germline-derived CDR1 and CDR2 are GTSNPN and SVGIG (reference sequence). CDR3 region: CAWSVRVTGELFF. In DNA form, the CDR3 reads TGTGCCTGGAGTGTACGGGTTACCGGGGAGCTGTTTTTT. Using reference TRBV30 and TRBJ2-2 for the parts outside the CDR3, the full variable domain is SQTIHQWPATLVQPVGSPLSLECTVEGTSNPNLYWYRQAAGRGLQLLFYSVGIGQISSEVPQNLSASRPQDRQFILSSKKLLLSDSGFYLCAWSVRVTGELFFGEGSRLTVL.

To note about this clone: One base away lies a much larger clone, so this may be a sequencing read error. The sample contains more than one DNA sequence encoding this CDR3. The CDR3 loop reads CASSVDGYGYTF. In DNA, the CDR3 is TGTGCCAGCAGCGTAGACGGTTATGGCTACACCTTC. The chain employs TRBV9 and TRBJ1-2, with D unclear. With 0 bases removed from V and 5 bases from J, the gap between germline ends came to 5 bases. The length of the CDR3 is 12 residues. Germline CDR1 is SGDLS and CDR2 is YYNGEE.

A single count supports this clone. This rearrangement joins TRBV28 to TRBJ2-2; 10 bases are shared with TRBD1. V lost 6 bases to trimming and J lost 4 bases; unmatched junction nucleotides: 5. This CDR3 spans 15 amino acids. Germline CDR1 and CDR2: MDHEN and SYDVKM. The CDR3 loop is CASRTGTGATGELFF. CDR3 sequence (DNA): TGTGCCAGCAGGACCGGGACAGGGGCCACCGGGGAGCTGTTTTTT. Full variable domain (missing parts from reference TRBV28 and TRBJ2-2): DVKVTQSSRYLVKRTGEKVFLECVQDMDHENMFWYRQDPGLGLRLIYFSYDVKMKEKGDIPEGYSVSREKKERFSLILESASTNQTSMYLCASRTGTGATGELFFGEGSRLTVL.

The chain combines TRBV10-3 with TRBJ1-2, with 8 bases that match TRBD1. Trimming removed 7 bases from V and 2 bases from J; junction bases left unmatched: 6. Germline V gene lookup returns CDR1 ENHRY and CDR2 SYGVKD. The CDR3 sequence is 14 residues long. The CDR3 DNA is TGTGCCATCAAACGGACAGGGCTGAACTATGGCTACACCTTC. Translating gives CAIKRTGLNYGYTF.

The CDR3 DNA reads TGCGCCAGCAGCTTGTTTGAGGGGCCTTCATACAATGAGCAGTTCTTC. Its protein is CASSLFEGPSYNEQFF. The V call is TRBV5-1, the J call TRBJ2-1; D could derive from TRBD1 or TRBD2 (5 bases each). The V and J ends lost 1 base and 4 bases respectively, with 15 bases between them. The CDR3 has 16 amino acids. Germline V CDR1 and CDR2: SGHRS, YFSETQ.

The sample holds one count of this clone. The rearrangement joins TRBV18 to TRBJ2-7, with D hard to call. V gave up 2 bases and J gave up 5 bases, with 13 bases separating them. The germline V gene has CDR1 KGHSH and CDR2 LQKENI. The CDR3 totals 14 residues. The CDR3 DNA follows: TGTGCCAGCTCACCAGTTCAGGCCCTCCACGAGCAGTACTTC. As protein: CASSPVQALHEQYF.

V is TRBV6-1 and J is TRBJ1-2, with unresolved D. CDR1 MNHNS and CDR2 SASEGT come from the germline V gene. V was trimmed by 0 bases and J by 2 bases, leaving 16 bases between them. CDR3 length equals 17 residues. CDR3 region: CASSEALRSTGNYGYTF. CDR3 nucleotides: TGTGCCAGCAGTGAAGCGCTTCGGAGTACGGGAAACTATGGCTACACCTTC.

The chain employs TRBV2 and TRBJ2-6; unclear D gene. V was trimmed by 4 bases and J by 2 bases, leaving 6 bases between them. Germline CDR1 reads SNHLY; CDR2 reads FYNNEI. The CDR3 has 14 amino acids. CDR3 residues: CASSADTGANVLTF. The CDR3 DNA is TGTGCCAGCAGTGCCGACACTGGGGCCAACGTCCTGACTTTC.

The genes are TRBV6-5 and TRBJ2-1; TRBD2 matches 13 bases. This CDR3 spans 15 amino acids. Germline CDR1 and CDR2: MNHEY and SVGAGI. With V trimmed by 6 bases and J by 10 bases, 9 bases remained unmatched. The CDR3 coding sequence is TGTGCCAGCAGCTCCAGGACTAGCGGGAGTGGAGAGCAGTTCTTC. Translated: CASSSRTSGSGEQFF.

The chain has TRBV7-9 and TRBJ2-7; 9 bases align to TRBD2. J lost 0 bases, V lost 1 base, and 4 bases had no gene match. Germline values: CDR1 SEHNR, CDR2 FQNEAQ (reference sequence). The CDR3 consists of 16 residues. CDR3 sequence (DNA): TGTGCCAGCAGCTTAGAGGTTAGCGGGAGCTCCTACGAGCAGTACTTC. This sequence encodes CASSLEVSGSSYEQYF. The whole variable domain, filled in from reference TRBV7-9 and TRBJ2-7, reads DTGVSQNPRHKITKRGQNVTFRCDPISEHNRLYWYRQTLGQGPEFLTYFQNEAQLEKSRLLSDRFSAERPKGSFSTLEIQRTEQGDSAMYLCASSLEVSGSSYEQYFGPGTRLTVT.

The chain is built from TRBV13 and TRBJ2-1; no firm D call. The CDR3 has 16 amino acids. V was pared by 0 bases and J by 4 bases, with 13 bases between. The germline V gene has CDR1 PRHDT and CDR2 FYEKMQ (reference sequence). DNA of the CDR3: TGTGCCAGCAGCTTAGGCATGTTCAGTCAATACAATGAGCAGTTCTTC. Amino acids: CASSLGMFSQYNEQFF.

The DNA for the CDR3 is TGCGCCAGCAGCTCGGCCGGGACAGGAGACAATGAAAAACTGTTTTTT. This translates into CASSSAGTGDNEKLFF. J is TRBJ1-4 and V is TRBV5-1; TRBD1 matches at 8 bases. Per germline, CDR1 SGHRS and CDR2 YFSETQ. The CDR3 has 16 residues. After removal of 3 bases from V and 5 bases from J, the junction contained 9 bases not matched to a gene. The complete variable domain, with remaining parts taken from reference TRBV5-1 and TRBJ1-4, reads KAGVTQTPRYLIKTRGQQVTLSCSPISGHRSVSWYQQTPGQGLQFLFEYFSETQRNKGNFPGRFSGRQFSNSRSEMNVSTLELGDSALYLCASSSAGTGDNEKLFFGSGTQLSVL.

The V and J genes are TRBV6-1 and TRBJ1-1; D might be TRBD1 (5 bases). V lost 1 base and J 10 bases, leaving 13 bases between the germline ends. Germline V gene lookup returns CDR1 MNHNS and CDR2 SASEGT. CDR3 length equals 13 residues. The CDR3 sequence: CASSEVGGVAAFF. The CDR3 DNA reads as TGTGCCAGCAGTGAAGTGGGAGGGGTTGCAGCTTTCTTT.

The rearrangement links TRBV18 to TRBJ1-2; D is perhaps TRBD1 (5 bases). Between the trimmed V and J ends, which lost 6 bases and 3 bases, there was a span of 17 bases. Germline CDR1 and CDR2: KGHSH and LQKENI. The CDR3 is 15 amino acids. In nucleotides, the CDR3 is TGTGCCAGCTCTCCTAATACCGGGACGGACTATGGCTACACCTTC. Protein sequence: CASSPNTGTDYGYTF.